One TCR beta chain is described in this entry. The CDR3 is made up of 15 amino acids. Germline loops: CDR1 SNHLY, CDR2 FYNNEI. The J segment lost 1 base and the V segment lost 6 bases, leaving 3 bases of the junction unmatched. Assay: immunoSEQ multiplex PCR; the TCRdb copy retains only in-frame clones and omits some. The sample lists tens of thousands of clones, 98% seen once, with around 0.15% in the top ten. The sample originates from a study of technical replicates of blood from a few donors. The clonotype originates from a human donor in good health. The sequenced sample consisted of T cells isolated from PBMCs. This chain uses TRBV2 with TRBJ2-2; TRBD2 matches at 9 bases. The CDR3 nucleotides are TGTGCCAGCAGGAGACTAGCGGTGAACACCGGGGAGCTGTTTTTT. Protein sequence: CASRRLAVNTGELFF.